These 24 T cell receptor beta chains came from one sample sequenced in a study of shared clonotypes between healthy human individuals. As defined, naive CD8 cells were CD45RO-negative and positively selected for CCR7, with terminally differentiated effector memory CD45RA+ cells excluded. Sequencing was performed with immunoSEQ multiplex PCR; in TCRdb, only in-frame clones are kept and a portion is missing. The sample has fewer than 800,000 clones; around 92% are singletons. Sequencing was performed on naive CD8+ T cells sorted from blood. These receptors came from a man younger than 40 in good health.

V is TRBV5-6 and J is TRBJ2-7, with 8 bases matching TRBD1. The CDR3 is 15 residues long. The V gene end was trimmed by 4 bases and the J gene end by 4 bases; junction bases not matched to a gene: 10. Germline V gene lookup returns CDR1 SGHDT and CDR2 YYEEEE. CDR3 loop: CASSKDRVRIYEQYF. CDR3 sequence (DNA): TGTGCCAGCAGCAAGGACAGGGTCCGAATTTACGAGCAGTACTTC. Looking up the rest from reference TRBV5-6 and TRBJ2-7 gives the full variable domain: DAGVTQSPTHLIKTRGQQVTLRCSPKSGHDTVSWYQQALGQGPQFIFQYYEEEERQRGNFPDRFSGHQFPNYSSELNVNALLLGDSALYLCASSKDRVRIYEQYFGPGTRLTVT.

The CDR3 protein is CASSLFGRNNEQFF. In DNA, the CDR3 is TGTGCCAGCAGTTTATTTGGCAGAAACAATGAGCAGTTCTTC. V usage is TRBV27 and J usage is TRBJ2-1; D gene ambiguous. Trimming pared 1 base from V and 5 bases from J, leaving 9 bases between. The CDR3 consists of 14 residues. CDR1 and CDR2 (germline): MNHEY, SMNVEV (reference sequence).

This chain links TRBV9 with TRBJ2-7; TRBD2 is a possible D gene (6 bases). The CDR3 sequence is 11 residues long. The germline V gene has CDR1 SGDLS and CDR2 YYNGEE. The ends were cut back, 4 bases at V and 6 bases at J, with 8 bases in the middle. The CDR3 coding sequence is TGTGCCAGCAGCATCGGGGGCGAGCAGTACTTC. It codes for CASSIGGEQYF.

This clone has a single count. The rearrangement uses TRBV29-1 and TRBJ2-1, with 10 bases aligning to TRBD2. Germline V gene data show CDR1 as SQVTM and CDR2 as ANQGSEA. The V gene end was trimmed by 7 bases and the J gene end by 4 bases; junction bases not matched to a gene: 10. This CDR3 has 15 amino acids. The CDR3 region is CSATELAGLYNEQFF. The CDR3 region has the DNA TGCAGCGCTACCGAACTAGCGGGACTTTACAATGAGCAGTTCTTC.

This chain joins TRBV9 and TRBJ1-3; unclear D gene. V lost 2 bases and J lost 4, with 13 bases in between. The CDR3 extends over 15 amino acids. Looked up from germline, CDR1 is SGDLS and CDR2 is YYNGEE. CDR3 DNA: TGTGCCAGCAGCGTTGATGGCGGCACGGGAAACACCATATATTTT. Its protein product is CASSVDGGTGNTIYF.

The V call is TRBV29-1, the J call TRBJ1-1, with no clear D. The germline V and J ends were trimmed by 0 bases and 0 bases, with 5 bases remaining between them. CDR3 length: 13 amino acids. Germline V gene sequence: CDR1 SQVTM, CDR2 ANQGSEA. The CDR3: CSVEDGLNTEAFF. The CDR3 coding sequence is TGCAGCGTTGAAGATGGGCTGAACACTGAAGCTTTCTTT.

The chain has TRBV7-9 and TRBJ2-7; D remains unclear. The germline CDR1 and CDR2 sequences are SEHNR and FQNEAQ (reference sequence). CDR3 length: 12 residues. V gave up 2 bases and J gave up 7 bases, with 9 bases separating them. CDR3: CASSLSLREQYF. The CDR3 DNA reads TGTGCCAGCAGCTTAAGCCTGAGAGAGCAGTACTTC.

The chain combines TRBV27 with TRBJ1-4, with 8 bases identical to TRBD1. Germline V gene data show CDR1 as MNHEY and CDR2 as SMNVEV (reference sequence). The junction had 6 bases not matched to a gene; V was cut back by 5 bases and J by 4 bases. The CDR3 length is 15 residues. CDR3 in DNA: TGTGCCAGCAGTCCGGACAGGGCGATTAATGAAAAACTGTTTTTT. This gives the protein CASSPDRAINEKLFF.

The genes are TRBV5-1 and TRBJ2-7, with TRBD2 matching 8 bases. The CDR3 length is 15 residues. J was trimmed by 6 bases and V by 1 base; bases with no gene match: 9. Germline V gives CDR1 SGHRS, CDR2 YFSETQ. The CDR3 coding sequence is TGCGCCAGCAGCTTGCACCCGGGACTAGGGGGCGAGCAGTACTTC. Translating it yields CASSLHPGLGGEQYF.

The chain recombines TRBV10-3 with TRBJ2-1; D gene unclear. There are 16 residues in the CDR3. Trimming removed 3 bases from V and 3 bases from J, with 15 bases in between. Per germline, CDR1 ENHRY and CDR2 SYGVKD. DNA for the CDR3: TGTGCCATCAGTGACCCCACAGAGTCCCTCTACAATGAGCAGTTCTTC. Translated, it gives CAISDPTESLYNEQFF.

V gene TRBV7-6 combines with J gene TRBJ1-1, with 8 positions matching TRBD1. Germline lookup yields CDR1 SGHVS and CDR2 FNYEAQ. The CDR3 sequence is 15 residues long. Trimming removed 5 bases from V and 0 bases from J; junction bases left unmatched: 5. This CDR3 reads CASSPRQGMNTEAFF. As DNA, the CDR3 is TGTGCCAGCAGCCCCAGACAGGGGATGAACACTGAAGCTTTCTTT.

On this clone itself: Its ends do not fully match the called genes, so a read error is possible. The J gene is TRBJ2-1, the V gene TRBV29-1, with 11 bases that match TRBD2. Looked up from germline, CDR1 is SQVTM and CDR2 is ANQGSEA. The CDR3 runs to 16 residues. The CDR3 reads CSVEGLAGPIANEQFF. CDR3 DNA sequence: TGCAGCGTCGAAGGACTAGCGGGCCCTATAGCGAATGAGCAGTTCTTC.

V gene TRBV27 combines with J gene TRBJ2-7; 8 bases match TRBD2. Germline V gene lookup returns CDR1 MNHEY and CDR2 SMNVEV (reference sequence). This CDR3 is 14 amino acids long. V lost 5 bases to trimming and J lost 5 bases; unmatched junction nucleotides: 8. CDR3 coding DNA: TGTGCCAGCAGTACCAGCGGGAGAACGGACGAGCAGTACTTC. Translating it yields CASSTSGRTDEQYF.

The CDR3 spells CASSSRQGYEKLFF. For the CDR3, the DNA is TGTGCCAGCAGTTCACGGCAGGGCTATGAAAAACTGTTTTTT. This rearrangement joins TRBV27 to TRBJ1-4; a weak D match, TRBD1 (5 bases). Germline loops: CDR1 MNHEY, CDR2 SMNVEV (reference sequence). V was clipped by 4 bases and J by 6 bases, with 12 bases between them. The CDR3 sequence is 14 residues long.

This chain uses TRBV27 with TRBJ2-5, with 9 bases aligning to TRBD2. Germline V gene lookup returns CDR1 MNHEY and CDR2 SMNVEV (reference sequence). This CDR3 is 16 amino acids long. V shed 6 bases and J 2 bases; nucleotides not matched to a gene: 10. The CDR3 is CASSRLAGKTQETQYF. The CDR3 DNA is TGTGCCAGCAGCAGGCTAGCGGGAAAGACTCAAGAGACCCAGTACTTC.

The gene calls are TRBV10-3 and TRBJ2-3; 10 bases line up with TRBD1. J lost 1 base, V lost 9 bases, and 10 bases had no gene match. The CDR3 has 16 amino acids. The germline V gene encodes CDR1 ENHRY and CDR2 SYGVKD. The CDR3 nucleotides are TGTGCCATATCAGGGGGACAGGGGTACGGCACAGATACGCAGTATTTT. It specifies CAISGGQGYGTDTQYF.

Note on this clone: The junction does not match germline at one end; this may be a read error. The rearrangement links TRBV7-9 to TRBJ2-7, with 9 bases that match TRBD1. This CDR3 contains 15 residues. The germline V gene has CDR1 SEHNR and CDR2 FQNEAQ (reference sequence). This chain's CDR3 is CASSFIGTGRYEQNF. The CDR3 nucleotides are TGTGCCAGCAGCTTTATCGGGACAGGGCGATATGAACAGAACTTC.

V usage is TRBV19 and J usage is TRBJ2-1; D might be TRBD2 (5 bases). This CDR3 spans 15 amino acids. Germline V gene lookup returns CDR1 LNHDA and CDR2 SQIVND (reference sequence). Trimming stripped 7 bases from V and 5 bases from J, with 18 bases between. CDR3 DNA sequence: TGTGCCAGTACCCCGGACTCGTACGCAAACAATGAGCAGTTCTTC. It is translated as CASTPDSYANNEQFF.

In this sample, this clone turned up a few times. The chain uses TRBV2 and TRBJ2-7; no clear D gene. V lost 1 base, J lost 5 bases, and 6 bases lay in between. The length of the CDR3 is 12 residues. Germline CDR1 reads SNHLY; CDR2 reads FYNNEI. This chain's CDR3 is CASSEVLNEQYF. The DNA of the CDR3 is TGTGCCAGCAGTGAAGTACTGAACGAGCAGTACTTC.

The chain links TRBV11-2 to TRBJ2-2, with unresolved D. V shed 0 bases and J shed 6 bases, with 5 bases lying between them. The CDR3 loop spans 13 amino acids. From germline, CDR1 is SGHAT and CDR2 FQNNGV. CDR3 region: CASSLELSGELFF. The CDR3 nucleotides read TGTGCCAGCAGCTTAGAATTGTCCGGGGAGCTGTTTTTT.

V is TRBV11-1 and J is TRBJ2-5; TRBD2 matches at 12 bases. V shed 5 bases and J 5 bases; nucleotides not matched to a gene: 12. The CDR3 has 17 residues. Germline V lookup: CDR1 SGHAT, CDR2 FQDESV (reference sequence). CDR3 sequence: CASSPPLAGGPVETQYF. The CDR3 nucleotides read TGTGCCAGCAGCCCCCCTCTAGCGGGAGGGCCGGTGGAGACCCAGTACTTC.

This rearrangement joins TRBV10-3 to TRBJ1-2; a weak D match, TRBD1 (5 bases). Germline V lookup: CDR1 ENHRY, CDR2 SYGVKD. The CDR3 length is 16 residues. Trimming stripped 3 bases from V and 3 bases from J, with 17 bases between. The CDR3 region has the DNA TGTGCCATCAGTGACCCCCAAGGGGAGGGGTACTATGGCTACACCTTC. This codes for CAISDPQGEGYYGYTF.

The V gene is TRBV7-9, the J gene TRBJ1-2; D uncertain. Trimming took off 1 base at V and 4 bases at J, with 10 bases between the two ends. Germline V lookup: CDR1 SEHNR, CDR2 FQNEAQ (reference sequence). This CDR3 contains 14 residues. The CDR3 nucleotides read TGTGCCAGCAGCTTAGAGTTGGGATTCTATGGCTACACCTTC. Its protein product is CASSLELGFYGYTF.

The J gene is TRBJ2-7, the V gene TRBV10-3, with a weak D call TRBD2 (5 bases). The CDR3 has 13 amino acids. Germline V gives CDR1 ENHRY, CDR2 SYGVKD. V dropped 2 bases and J dropped 3 bases, with 8 bases sitting between them. CDR3 sequence reads: CAISEGLNYEQYF. The CDR3 DNA is TGTGCCATCAGTGAGGGACTCAACTACGAGCAGTACTTC.